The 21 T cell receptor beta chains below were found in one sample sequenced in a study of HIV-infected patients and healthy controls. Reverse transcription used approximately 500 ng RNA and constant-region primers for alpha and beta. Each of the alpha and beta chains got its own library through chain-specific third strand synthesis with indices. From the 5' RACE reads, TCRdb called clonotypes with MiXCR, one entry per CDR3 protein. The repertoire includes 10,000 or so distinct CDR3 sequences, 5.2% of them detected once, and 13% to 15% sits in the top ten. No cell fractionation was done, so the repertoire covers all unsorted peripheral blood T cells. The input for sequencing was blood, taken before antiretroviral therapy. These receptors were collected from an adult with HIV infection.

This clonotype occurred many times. In DNA form, the CDR3 reads TGTGCCAGCAGCTTGGAACAGGACAACACAGATACGCAGTATTTT. Protein: CASSLEQDNTDTQYF. The V and J genes are TRBV5-6 and TRBJ2-3, with D perhaps matching TRBD1 (5 bases). The CDR3 length is 15 residues. Germline assignment: CDR1 SGHDT and CDR2 YYEEEE. The V and J ends lost 0 bases and 2 bases respectively, with 10 bases between them.

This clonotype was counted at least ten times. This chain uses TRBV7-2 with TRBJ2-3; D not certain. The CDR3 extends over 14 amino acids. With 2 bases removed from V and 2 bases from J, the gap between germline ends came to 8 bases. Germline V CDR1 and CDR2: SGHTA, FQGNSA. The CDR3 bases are TGTGCCAGCAGCTTACAAACCTTCACAGATACGCAGTATTTT. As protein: CASSLQTFTDTQYF.

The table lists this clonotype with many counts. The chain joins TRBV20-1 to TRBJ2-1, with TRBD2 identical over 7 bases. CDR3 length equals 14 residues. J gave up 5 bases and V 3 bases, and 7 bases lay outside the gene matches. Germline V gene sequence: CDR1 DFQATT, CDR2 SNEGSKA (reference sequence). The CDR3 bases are TGCAGTGCTAGGTATCTAGCGGTCAACAATGAGCAGTTCTTC. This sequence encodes CSARYLAVNNEQFF.

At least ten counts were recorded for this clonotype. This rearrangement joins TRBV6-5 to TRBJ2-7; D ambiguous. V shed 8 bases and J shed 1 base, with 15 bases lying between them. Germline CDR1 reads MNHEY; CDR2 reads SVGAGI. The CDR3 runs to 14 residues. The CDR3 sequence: CASGVSSGSYEQYF. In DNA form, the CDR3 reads TGTGCCAGCGGGGTTTCGTCGGGTTCCTACGAGCAGTACTTC.

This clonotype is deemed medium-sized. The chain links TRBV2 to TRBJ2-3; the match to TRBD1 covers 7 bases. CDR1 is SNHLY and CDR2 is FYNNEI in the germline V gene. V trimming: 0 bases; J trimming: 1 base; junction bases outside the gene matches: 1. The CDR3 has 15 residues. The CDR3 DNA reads TGTGCCAGCAGTGAAGCCGGACAGGGCACAGATACGCAGTATTTT. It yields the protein CASSEAGQGTDTQYF.

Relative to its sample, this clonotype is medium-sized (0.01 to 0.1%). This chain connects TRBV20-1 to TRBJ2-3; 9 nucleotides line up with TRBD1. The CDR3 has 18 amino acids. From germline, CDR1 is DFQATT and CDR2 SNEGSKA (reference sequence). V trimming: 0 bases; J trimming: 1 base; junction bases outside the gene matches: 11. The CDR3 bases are TGCAGTGCTAGAGATGTACGACTACAGGGGGCGGGCACAGATACGCAGTATTTT. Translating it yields CSARDVRLQGAGTDTQYF.

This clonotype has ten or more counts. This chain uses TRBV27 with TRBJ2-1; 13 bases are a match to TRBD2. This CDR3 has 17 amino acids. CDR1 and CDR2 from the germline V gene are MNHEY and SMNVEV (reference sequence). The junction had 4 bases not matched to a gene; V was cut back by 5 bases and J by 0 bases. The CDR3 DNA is TGTGCCAGCAGTCCGACTAGCGGGGGGCTCTCCTACAATGAGCAGTTCTTC. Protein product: CASSPTSGGLSYNEQFF.

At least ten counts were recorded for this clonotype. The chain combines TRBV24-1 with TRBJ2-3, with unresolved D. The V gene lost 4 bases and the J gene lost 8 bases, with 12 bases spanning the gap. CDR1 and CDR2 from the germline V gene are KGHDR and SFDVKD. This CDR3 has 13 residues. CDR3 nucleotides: TGTGCCACCAGTGACCCCTATCCGGGTACGCAGTATTTT. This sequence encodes CATSDPYPGTQYF.

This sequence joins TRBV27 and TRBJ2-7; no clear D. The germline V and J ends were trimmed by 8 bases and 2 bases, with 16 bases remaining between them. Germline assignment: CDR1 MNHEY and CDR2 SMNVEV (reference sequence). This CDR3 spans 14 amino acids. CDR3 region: CASVSALTPYEQYF. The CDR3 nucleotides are TGTGCCAGCGTTTCGGCACTTACCCCCTACGAGCAGTACTTC.

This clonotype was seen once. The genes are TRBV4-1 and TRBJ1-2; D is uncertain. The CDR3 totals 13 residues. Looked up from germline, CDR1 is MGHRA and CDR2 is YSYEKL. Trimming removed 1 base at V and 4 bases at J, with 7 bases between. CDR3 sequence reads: CASSQGEAYGYTF. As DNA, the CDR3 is TGCGCCAGCAGCCAAGGAGAGGCCTATGGCTACACCTTC.

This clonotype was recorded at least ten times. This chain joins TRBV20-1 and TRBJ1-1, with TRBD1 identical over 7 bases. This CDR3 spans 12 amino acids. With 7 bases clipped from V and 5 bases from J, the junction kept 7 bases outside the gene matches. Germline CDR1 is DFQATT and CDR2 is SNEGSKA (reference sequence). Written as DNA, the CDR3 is TGCAGTGTTGACAGGGCTTGGACTGAAGCTTTCTTT. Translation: CSVDRAWTEAFF.

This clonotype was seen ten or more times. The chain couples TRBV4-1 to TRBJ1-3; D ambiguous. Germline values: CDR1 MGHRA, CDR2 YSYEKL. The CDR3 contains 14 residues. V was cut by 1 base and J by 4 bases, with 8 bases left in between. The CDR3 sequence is CASSQAPDGNTIYF. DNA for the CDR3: TGCGCCAGCAGCCAAGCTCCTGACGGAAACACCATATATTTT.

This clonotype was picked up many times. The CDR3 loop is CASVDRGPGGELFF. The CDR3 coding sequence is TGTGCCAGCGTGGACAGGGGTCCCGGCGGGGAGCTGTTTTTT. V is TRBV2 and J is TRBJ2-2, with TRBD1 identical over 9 bases. Per germline, CDR1 SNHLY and CDR2 FYNNEI. The CDR3 consists of 14 residues. V lost 8 bases and J lost 7; bases outside the gene matches: 8.

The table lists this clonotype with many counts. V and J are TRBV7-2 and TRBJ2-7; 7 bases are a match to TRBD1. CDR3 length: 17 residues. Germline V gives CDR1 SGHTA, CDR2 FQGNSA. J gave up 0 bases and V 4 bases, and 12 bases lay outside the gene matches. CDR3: CASSSQPTGKSSYEQYF. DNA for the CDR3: TGTGCCAGCAGCTCTCAGCCGACAGGGAAGAGCTCCTACGAGCAGTACTTC. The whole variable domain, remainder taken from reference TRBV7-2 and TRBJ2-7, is GAGVSQSPSNKVTEKGKDVELRCDPISGHTALYWYRQSLGQGLEFLIYFQGNSAPDKSGLPSDRFSAERTGGSVSTLTIQRTQQEDSAVYLCASSSQPTGKSSYEQYFGPGTRLTVT.

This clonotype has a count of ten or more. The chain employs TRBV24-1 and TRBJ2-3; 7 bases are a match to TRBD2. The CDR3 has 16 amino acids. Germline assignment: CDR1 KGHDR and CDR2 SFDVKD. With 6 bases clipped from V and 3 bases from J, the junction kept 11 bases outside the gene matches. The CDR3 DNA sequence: TGTGCCACCAGTTTGGGGAGCGGGACGCTTACAGATACGCAGTATTTT. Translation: CATSLGSGTLTDTQYF.

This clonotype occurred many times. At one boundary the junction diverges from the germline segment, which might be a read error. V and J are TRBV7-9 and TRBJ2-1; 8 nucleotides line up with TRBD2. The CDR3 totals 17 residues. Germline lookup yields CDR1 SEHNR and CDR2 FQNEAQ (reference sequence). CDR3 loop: CASSLAVAGGHVNEQFF. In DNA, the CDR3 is TGTGCCAGCAGCCTAGCCGTGGCGGGAGGCCACGTTAATGAGCAGTTCTTC.

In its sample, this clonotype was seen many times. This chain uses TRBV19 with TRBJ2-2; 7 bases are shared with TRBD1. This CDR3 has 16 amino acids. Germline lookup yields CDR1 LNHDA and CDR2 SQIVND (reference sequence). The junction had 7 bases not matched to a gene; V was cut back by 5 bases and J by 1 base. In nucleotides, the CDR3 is TGTGCCAGTAGTGCCACAGGGGCGCTGAACACCGGGGAGCTGTTTTTT. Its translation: CASSATGALNTGELFF.

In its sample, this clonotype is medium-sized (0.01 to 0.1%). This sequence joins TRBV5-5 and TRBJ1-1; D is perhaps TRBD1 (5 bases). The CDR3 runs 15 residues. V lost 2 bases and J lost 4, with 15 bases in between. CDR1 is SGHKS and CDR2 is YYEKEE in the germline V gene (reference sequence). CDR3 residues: CASSFGQGTGTEAFF. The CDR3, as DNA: TGTGCCAGCAGCTTCGGGCAGGGAACCGGCACTGAAGCTTTCTTT.

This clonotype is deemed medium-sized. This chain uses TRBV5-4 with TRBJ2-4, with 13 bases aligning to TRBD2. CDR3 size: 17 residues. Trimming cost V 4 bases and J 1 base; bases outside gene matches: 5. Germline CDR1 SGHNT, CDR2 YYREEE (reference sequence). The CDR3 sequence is CASSPGLAGEAKNIQYF. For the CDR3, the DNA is TGTGCCAGCAGCCCCGGACTAGCGGGAGAGGCCAAAAACATTCAGTACTTC.

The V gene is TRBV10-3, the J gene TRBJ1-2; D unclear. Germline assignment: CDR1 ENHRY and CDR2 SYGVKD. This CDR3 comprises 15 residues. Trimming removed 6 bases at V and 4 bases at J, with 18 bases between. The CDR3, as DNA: TGTGCCATCAGCACGGTCGGACGGGTCCCCTATGGCTACACCTTC. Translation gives CAISTVGRVPYGYTF.

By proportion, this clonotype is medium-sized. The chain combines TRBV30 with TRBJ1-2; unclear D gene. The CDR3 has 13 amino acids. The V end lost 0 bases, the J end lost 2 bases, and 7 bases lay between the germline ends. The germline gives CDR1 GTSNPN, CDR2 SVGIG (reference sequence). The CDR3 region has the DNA TGTGCCTGGAGTGTATCCCACAACTATGGCTACACCTTC. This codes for CAWSVSHNYGYTF. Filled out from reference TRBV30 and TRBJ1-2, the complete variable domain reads SQTIHQWPATLVQPVGSPLSLECTVEGTSNPNLYWYRQAAGRGLQLLFYSVGIGQISSEVPQNLSASRPQDRQFILSSKKLLLSDSGFYLCAWSVSHNYGYTFGSGTRLTVV.